Each of the 21 T cell receptor beta chains below was sequenced from the same sample in a study of blood T cells in healthy people across ages. A sample-barcoded 5' primer and a J-beta primer mix were used in a second PCR of about 7 to 12 cycles. A single record per CDR3 protein comes from TCRdb applying MiXCR to the 5' RACE reads. The table records about 970,000 distinct CDR3 sequences, just over 50% of them present only once. The sample comprised blood. The receptors were gathered from a woman in her fifties or sixties in good health.

This chain connects TRBV6-1 to TRBJ2-1; D possibly corresponds to TRBD1 (5 bases). Germline V lookup: CDR1 MNHNS, CDR2 SASEGT. The CDR3 sequence is 13 residues long. V dropped 2 bases and J dropped 8 bases, with 10 bases sitting between them. CDR3 loop: CASSERLGDEQFF. The CDR3 nucleotides are TGTGCCAGCAGTGAACGGCTAGGGGATGAGCAGTTCTTC.

There are many counts of this clonotype. The chain has TRBV4-2 and TRBJ2-7; TRBD1 agrees at 11 bases. Germline assignment: CDR1 LGHNA and CDR2 YNFKEQ. CDR3 length: 16 amino acids. The trim removed 2 bases at V and 5 bases at J, leaving 8 bases unmatched. The CDR3 is CASSQTNGQGANEQYF. The CDR3 DNA follows: TGTGCCAGCAGCCAAACCAACGGACAGGGGGCGAACGAGCAGTACTTC.

This rearrangement joins TRBV28 to TRBJ2-1; the D gene could be TRBD1 or TRBD2 (5 bases each). The CDR3 contains 12 residues. In germline, CDR1 is MDHEN, CDR2 SYDVKM. V shed 6 bases and J shed 12 bases, with 15 bases lying between them. CDR3 protein: CASRLTGGTQFF. The CDR3 bases are TGTGCCAGCAGATTAACTGGGGGTACGCAGTTCTTC.

This chain connects TRBV7-8 to TRBJ2-7; TRBD2 matches 8 bases. Unmatched junction bases numbered 13, after V lost 2 bases and J lost 4 bases. Germline lookup yields CDR1 SGHVS and CDR2 FQNEAQ. The CDR3 totals 17 residues. In DNA form, the CDR3 reads TGTGCCAGCAGCTTAATCGGCTCGGGAGGGAGGGATTACGAGCAGTACTTC. It translates to CASSLIGSGGRDYEQYF. Together with reference TRBV7-8 and TRBJ2-7, the CDR3 gives the full variable domain: GAGVSQSPRYKVAKRGQDVALRCDPISGHVSLFWYQQALGQGPEFLTYFQNEAQLDKSGLPSDRFFAERPEGSVSTLKIQRTQQEDSAVYLCASSLIGSGGRDYEQYFGPGTRLTVT.

The chain uses TRBV6-6 and TRBJ2-4; no firm D call. With 6 bases removed from V and 7 bases from J, the gap between germline ends came to 16 bases. The CDR3 extends over 14 amino acids. Germline lookup yields CDR1 MNHNY and CDR2 SVGAGI (reference sequence). Here the CDR3 DNA reads TGTGCCAGCAGACCTCGACAAGAACGGAACATTCAGTACTTC. This sequence encodes CASRPRQERNIQYF.

This clonotype occurred many times. The J gene is TRBJ2-1, the V gene TRBV27; D is uncertain. Germline assignment: CDR1 MNHEY and CDR2 SMNVEV (reference sequence). The CDR3 is made up of 12 amino acids. V lost 3 bases and J lost 6, with 6 bases in between. The CDR3 spells CASSLWGNEQFF. CDR3 bases: TGTGCCAGCAGTTTGTGGGGCAATGAGCAGTTCTTC.

This chain joins TRBV6-2 or TRBV6-3 and TRBJ1-1; 7 bases fit TRBD1. This CDR3 has 14 amino acids. The V and J ends lost 6 bases and 1 base, in that order; junction bases with no gene match: 5. The germline V gene encodes CDR1 MNHEY and CDR2 SVGEGT. The CDR3 here is CASSERGRNTEAFF. CDR3 nucleotide sequence: TGTGCCAGCAGCGAGAGGGGGCGGAACACTGAAGCTTTCTTT.

In this sample, this clonotype turned up a few times. This chain links TRBV30 with TRBJ1-2, with D possibly matching TRBD1 (5 bases). V lost 1 base and J 1 base, leaving 7 bases between the germline ends. This CDR3 has 13 amino acids. Germline V gene data show CDR1 as GTSNPN and CDR2 as SVGIG (reference sequence). CDR3 DNA: TGTGCCTGGAGTGGTGGGGGTAACTATGGCTACACCTTC. Translated: CAWSGGGNYGYTF.

This clonotype has a handful of counts. The V and J genes are TRBV11-3 and TRBJ2-1; no clear D gene. CDR3 length: 13 residues. The germline V gene encodes CDR1 SGHNT and CDR2 YENEEA. Trimming took 0 bases from V and 9 from J, leaving 9 bases between them. Here the CDR3 reads CASSLDRRAEQFF. The DNA of the CDR3 is TGTGCCAGCAGCTTAGATCGTAGGGCTGAGCAGTTCTTC.

This chain uses TRBV4-1 with TRBJ1-2; unclear D gene. V was cut by 0 bases and J by 8 bases, with 16 bases left in between. The CDR3 totals 15 residues. Germline CDR1 reads MGHRA; CDR2 reads YSYEKL. In nucleotides, the CDR3 is TGCGCCAGCAGCCAAGATAATCCGGGGTCGGGGGGCTACACCTTC. This translates into CASSQDNPGSGGYTF.

V and J are TRBV20-1 and TRBJ2-7; D unclear. CDR1 and CDR2 from the germline V gene are DFQATT and SNEGSKA (reference sequence). The CDR3 is 13 amino acids. V shed 2 bases and J shed 7 bases, with 15 bases lying between them. CDR3 in amino acids: CSARTATYNEQYF. DNA for the CDR3: TGCAGTGCTAGAACCGCTACCTACAATGAGCAGTACTTC.

The chain uses TRBV7-9 and TRBJ1-2; 9 nucleotides match TRBD1. The CDR3 runs 15 residues. Germline V CDR1 and CDR2: SEHNR, FQNEAQ (reference sequence). J was trimmed by 4 bases and V by 5 bases; bases with no gene match: 8. The CDR3: CASSPTGQGFYGYTF. CDR3 DNA sequence: TGTGCCAGCAGCCCTACAGGACAGGGGTTCTATGGCTACACCTTC. Full variable domain (remainder filled in from reference TRBV7-9 and TRBJ1-2): DTGVSQNPRHKITKRGQNVTFRCDPISEHNRLYWYRQTLGQGPEFLTYFQNEAQLEKSRLLSDRFSAERPKGSFSTLEIQRTEQGDSAMYLCASSPTGQGFYGYTFGSGTRLTVV.

This clonotype has only a few counts. The V gene is TRBV7-2, the J gene TRBJ1-4, with D possibly TRBD1 on 6 matching bases. The CDR3 loop spans 16 amino acids. Trimming removed 5 bases at V and 6 bases at J, with 19 bases between. Germline CDR1 SGHTA, CDR2 FQGNSA. This chain's CDR3 is CASSPTTGALDEKLFF. The CDR3 DNA follows: TGTGCCAGCAGCCCTACGACAGGAGCCCTAGATGAAAAACTGTTTTTT.

This clonotype has only one observation. The chain combines TRBV6-2 or TRBV6-3 with TRBJ2-1, with D maybe TRBD2 (5 bases). Germline assignment: CDR1 MNHEY and CDR2 SVGEGT. This CDR3 has 14 amino acids. Trimming took 7 bases from V and 7 from J, leaving 17 bases between them. The CDR3: CASKVGSPGNEQFF. The CDR3 DNA reads as TGTGCCAGCAAAGTCGGTAGCCCGGGGAATGAGCAGTTCTTC.

The chain uses TRBV10-2 and TRBJ1-6, with 12 bases aligning to TRBD1. The CDR3 is 16 residues long. CDR1 WSHSY and CDR2 SAAADI come from the germline V gene. V shed 6 bases, J shed 4 bases, and the junction held 4 bases outside the gene matches. The CDR3 protein is CASSGDRGRYNSPLHF. The CDR3 nucleotides are TGCGCCAGCAGCGGGGACAGGGGGCGTTATAATTCACCCCTCCACTTT.

This clonotype was recorded a few times. V gene TRBV28 combines with J gene TRBJ2-3; no definite D call. V dropped 0 bases and J dropped 10 bases, with 8 bases sitting between them. The CDR3 is made up of 12 amino acids. Germline assignment: CDR1 MDHEN and CDR2 SYDVKM. The CDR3 sequence is CASSLWRRPQYF. The DNA for the CDR3 is TGTGCCAGCAGTTTATGGAGGCGTCCGCAGTATTTT.

This clonotype appeared many times. This chain links TRBV12-3 or TRBV12-4 with TRBJ1-2; 11 positions match TRBD1. The CDR3 runs to 18 residues. Unmatched junction bases numbered 18, after V lost 5 bases and J lost 7 bases. The CDR3 coding sequence is TGTGCCAGCAGTCCGACGGGGACAGGGGGGCTCTTTTCTTCTGGCTACACCTTC. This gives the protein CASSPTGTGGLFSSGYTF.

This clonotype was observed a handful of times. The V gene is TRBV4-1, the J gene TRBJ2-7, with unresolved D. CDR3 size: 15 residues. Between the trimmed V and J ends, which lost 4 bases and 2 bases, there was a span of 15 bases. Germline V gene lookup returns CDR1 MGHRA and CDR2 YSYEKL. The CDR3 DNA follows: TGCGCCAGCAGCCTAGGCACCCGAGGCCCCTACGAGCAGTACTTC. Amino acid sequence: CASSLGTRGPYEQYF.

Written as DNA, the CDR3 is TGTGCCAGCAGTGAAGGGGGACCCGGGGAGCTGTTTTTT. This translates into CASSEGGPGELFF. The chain uses TRBV25-1 and TRBJ2-2, with D possibly being TRBD1 or TRBD2 (5 bases each). Germline CDR1 MGHDK, CDR2 SYGVNS. The CDR3 loop spans 13 amino acids. Trimming took off 2 bases at V and 6 bases at J, with 7 bases between the two ends.

This clonotype was observed a handful of times. The V call is TRBV29-1, the J call TRBJ2-3; TRBD2 aligns across 11 bases. The CDR3 has 14 amino acids. Unmatched junction bases numbered 4, after V lost 6 bases and J lost 2 bases. CDR1 is SQVTM, CDR2 ANQGSEA, per germline. This chain's CDR3 is CSVLAGGHTDTQYF. The DNA for the CDR3 is TGCAGCGTCCTAGCGGGAGGCCACACAGATACGCAGTATTTT.

The chain recombines TRBV2 with TRBJ2-7; D might be TRBD1 (7 bases). In germline, CDR1 is SNHLY, CDR2 FYNNEI. The CDR3 sequence is 14 residues long. Trimming left V 4 bases short and J 3 bases short, with 13 bases between. The CDR3 is CASSVTGDFYEQYF. The CDR3 DNA reads as TGTGCCAGCAGTGTTACAGGGGACTTCTACGAGCAGTACTTC.